What follows is one T cell receptor beta chain and its context. Its specificity is not known. The source of the sample is a study of shared clonotypes between healthy human individuals. Study as a whole: A couple of women and a few men aged 18 to 49 served as donors. Study-wide results and caveats: Four donors had around 5.5% of their naive CD4 clonotypes in common.

Clones were read by immunoSEQ multiplex PCR, and TCRdb kept only the in-frame ones, dropping some. The data contain around 1.1 million clones, 78% of them singletons. The receptor's source is a young man in good health. Some clones in this sample may be carry-over from other donors' samples. Source material: memory CD4+ T cells from PBMCs. Subset indicated: CD45RA-negative fraction.

CDR3 region: CASSFSSVREQFF. CDR3 nucleotide sequence: TGTGCCAGCAGCTTTTCTAGCGTCCGTGAGCAGTTCTTC. This chain connects TRBV7-2 to TRBJ2-1, with a possible D match to TRBD2 (6 bases). Germline V gene lookup returns CDR1 SGHTA and CDR2 FQGNSA. This CDR3 has 13 amino acids. The germline V and J ends were trimmed by 3 bases and 9 bases, with 12 bases remaining between them.